Below, 8 T cell receptor beta chains from the same sample are listed, as sequenced in a study of cytotoxic CD8 clonotypes in ibrutinib-treated CLL. Clones were sequenced by immunoSEQ multiplex PCR, and TCRdb holds only the in-frame ones, with some missing. The repertoire includes about 250,000 clones, under 75% of them detected once, and 15% sits in the top ten. Sequences were derived from PBMCs, sampled after 24 months of ibrutinib treatment. These receptors all stem from a human donor with chronic lymphocytic leukemia.

J is TRBJ1-2 and V is TRBV28; tentative D call: TRBD1 (5 bases). Looked up from germline, CDR1 is MDHEN and CDR2 is SYDVKM. The CDR3 consists of 13 residues. V lost 8 bases, J lost 3 bases, and 13 bases lay in between. DNA of the CDR3: TGTGCCAGCTTCGGGGCTATACACTATGGCTACACCTTC. Translated: CASFGAIHYGYTF.

The chain recombines TRBV19 with TRBJ2-3, with a tentative D call TRBD1 (5 bases). The CDR3 is made up of 13 amino acids. V was trimmed by 3 bases and J by 4 bases, leaving 8 bases between them. From germline, CDR1 is LNHDA and CDR2 SQIVND (reference sequence). CDR3 DNA: TGTGCCAGTAGTATCAGGGTGGCAGATACGCAGTATTTT. This translates into CASSIRVADTQYF.

In its sample, this clone was seen once. The gene calls are TRBV5-6 and TRBJ2-2, with 7 bases matching TRBD1. The germline CDR1 and CDR2 sequences are SGHDT and YYEEEE. Trimming at V came to 3 bases and at J to 7 bases, leaving 6 bases not matched to a gene. The CDR3 contains 14 residues. CDR3 sequence (DNA): TGTGCCAGCAGCTCCGACAGGGTGGGCGGGGAGCTGTTTTTT. This gives the protein CASSSDRVGGELFF.

This rearrangement joins TRBV2 to TRBJ1-2; 9 positions agree with TRBD1. Germline CDR1 is SNHLY and CDR2 is FYNNEI. V was clipped by 4 bases and J by 3 bases; unmatched bases: 3. The CDR3 consists of 14 residues. The CDR3 nucleotides read TGTGCCAGCAGTGCGGGACAGGGATACTATGGCTACACCTTC. It translates to CASSAGQGYYGYTF.

In its sample, this clone was seen once. J is TRBJ2-7 and V is TRBV11-2; D possibly corresponds to TRBD1 (6 bases). The CDR3 consists of 15 residues. V lost 2 bases and J 3 bases, leaving 14 bases between the germline ends. Germline assignment: CDR1 SGHAT and CDR2 FQNNGV. In nucleotides, the CDR3 is TGTGCCAGCAGCTTAATTTTGGACAGCTTCTACGAGCAGTACTTC. This translates into CASSLILDSFYEQYF. Using reference TRBV11-2 and TRBJ2-7 for the parts outside the CDR3, the full variable domain is EAGVAQSPRYKIIEKRQSVAFWCNPISGHATLYWYQQILGQGPKLLIQFQNNGVVDDSQLPKDRFSAERLKGVDSTLKIQPAKLEDSAVYLCASSLILDSFYEQYFGPGTRLTVT.

V is TRBV25-1 and J is TRBJ2-5; unclear D gene. The germline CDR1 and CDR2 sequences are MGHDK and SYGVNS. V was pared by 3 bases and J by 4 bases, with 12 bases between. The CDR3 loop spans 14 amino acids. Written as DNA, the CDR3 is TGTGCCAGCAGTGACTTCAGTGGTTTAGAGACCCAGTACTTC. This encodes CASSDFSGLETQYF.

CDR3 residues: CASSPGTGIYEQYF. DNA for the CDR3: TGCGCCAGCAGCCCCGGGACAGGGATCTACGAGCAGTACTTC. V gene TRBV4-3 combines with J gene TRBJ2-7; TRBD1 aligns across 9 bases. Germline assignment: CDR1 LGHNA and CDR2 YSLEER. V was clipped by 4 bases and J by 3 bases; unmatched bases: 4. CDR3 length: 14 residues.

This clone appeared many times. Other DNA sequences in the sample encode the same CDR3. This chain connects TRBV27 to TRBJ2-7, with D unresolved. Trimming took off 4 bases at V and 0 bases at J, with 1 base between the two ends. Germline V gives CDR1 MNHEY, CDR2 SMNVEV (reference sequence). The CDR3 is 11 residues long. CDR3 residues: CASSSSYEQYF. The CDR3 DNA is TGTGCCAGCAGTTCCTCCTACGAGCAGTACTTC.